What follows describes a single T cell receptor (beta chain). Time point defined: sample taken at primary tumor resection. Whole RNA, which was extracted from tumor, nontumor lung tissue or frozen PBMC, was sequenced without any cell sorting. Samples were obtained from approximately 76 donors, all untreated early-stage non-small cell lung cancer patients. TCRdb passed the 5' RACE reads through MiXCR, listing each CDR3 protein once. Of 9,500 to 12,000 distinct CDR3 sequences listed, approximately 25% are singletons. The sample comes from a study of spatial heterogeneity in lung cancer. Germline assignment: CDR1 LGHDT and CDR2 YNNKEL (reference sequence). This CDR3 region has 16 residues. V dropped 3 bases and J dropped 3; count of bases not matched to a gene: 7.

The chain couples TRBV3-1 to TRBJ2-7; TRBD2 matches 11 bases. The sequence came from a female donor with early-stage non-small cell lung cancer. Here the sequenced sample was PBMCs, taken at surgery. The CDR3 region has the DNA TGTGCCAGCAGCCAGGTCGCTCTAGCGGGAGGCTACGAGCAGTACTTC. Translated: CASSQVALAGGYEQYF.